This TCR beta chain was recorded in a study of blood T cell repertoires in COVID-19. Study overall: The United States, Italy and Spain were the sources of the acute and convalescent COVID-19 samples. PBMCs, B-cell-depleted T cells, or T cells were the source of the cDNA or gDNA that made up the material.

Germline V gene data show CDR1 as SGHNT and CDR2 as YENEEA. CDR3 length: 17 residues. V trimming: 3 bases; J trimming: 7 bases; junction bases outside the gene matches: 10. In the study's own analysis: It was from reference gene primer amplification that nucleated cell counts were estimated. TCRdb keeps only in-frame clones here, not all; method: immunoSEQ multiplex PCR. Clone size and V and J calls were adopted from that table, with D and trimming inferred from the DNA. This table holds over 35,000 clones, roughly 73% found once. Sequencing was done on a sample of peripheral blood. The chain recombines TRBV11-3 with TRBJ1-6, with 9 bases aligning to TRBD1. This TCR was recovered from a man aged 55 to 70 with acute or convalescent COVID-19. DNA for the CDR3: TGTGCCAGCAGCTTTCAAACAGGGGGCGCGAGGAATTCACCCCTCCACTTT. Protein product: CASSFQTGGARNSPLHF.